Below, one TCR beta chain is given with its context. Sequencing was performed with immunoSEQ multiplex PCR; in TCRdb, only in-frame clones are kept and a portion is missing. The sample includes 120,000 to 150,000 clones, over 85% seen only once; the top ten take around 1.6%. This sample is part of a study of blood T cell repertoires in COVID-19. Study-level information: PBMCs, B-cell-depleted T cells, or T cells were the source of the cDNA or gDNA that made up the material.

The material sequenced was peripheral blood. This TCR was sampled from a human donor in a cohort sampled during active COVID-19.

CDR3 in amino acids: CASEWGRANYGYTF. The CDR3 nucleotides read TGTGCCAGCGAGTGGGGGAGGGCTAACTATGGCTACACCTTC. This chain connects TRBV6-5 to TRBJ1-2, with a tentative D call TRBD1 (5 bases). CDR1 and CDR2 (germline): MNHEY, SVGAGI. This CDR3 contains 14 residues. Trimming took off 8 bases at V and 0 bases at J, with 13 bases between the two ends.